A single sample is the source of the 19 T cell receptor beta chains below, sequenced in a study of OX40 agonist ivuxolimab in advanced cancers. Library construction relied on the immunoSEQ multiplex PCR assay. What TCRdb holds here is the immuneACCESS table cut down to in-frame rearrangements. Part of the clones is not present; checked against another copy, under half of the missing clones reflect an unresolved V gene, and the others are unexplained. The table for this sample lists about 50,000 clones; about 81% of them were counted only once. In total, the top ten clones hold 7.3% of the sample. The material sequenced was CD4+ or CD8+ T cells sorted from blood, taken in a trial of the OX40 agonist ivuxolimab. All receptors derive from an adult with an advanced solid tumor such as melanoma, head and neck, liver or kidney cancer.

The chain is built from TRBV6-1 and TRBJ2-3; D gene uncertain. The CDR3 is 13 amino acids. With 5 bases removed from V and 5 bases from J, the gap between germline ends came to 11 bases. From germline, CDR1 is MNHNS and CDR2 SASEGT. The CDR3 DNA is TGTGCCAGCAGTATACTTCCCGTAGATACGCAGTATTTT. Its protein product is CASSILPVDTQYF.

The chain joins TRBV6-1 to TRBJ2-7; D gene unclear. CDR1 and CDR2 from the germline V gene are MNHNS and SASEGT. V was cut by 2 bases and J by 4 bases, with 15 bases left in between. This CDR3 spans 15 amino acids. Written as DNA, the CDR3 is TGTGCCAGCAGTGAAACGGACGGAACCCAGTACGAGCAGTACTTC. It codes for CASSETDGTQYEQYF.

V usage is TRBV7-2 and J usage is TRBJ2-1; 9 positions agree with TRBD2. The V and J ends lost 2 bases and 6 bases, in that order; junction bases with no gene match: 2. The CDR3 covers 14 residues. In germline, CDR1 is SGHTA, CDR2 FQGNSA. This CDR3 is CASSLLLAGNEQFF. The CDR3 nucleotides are TGTGCCAGCAGCTTACTACTAGCGGGCAATGAGCAGTTCTTC.

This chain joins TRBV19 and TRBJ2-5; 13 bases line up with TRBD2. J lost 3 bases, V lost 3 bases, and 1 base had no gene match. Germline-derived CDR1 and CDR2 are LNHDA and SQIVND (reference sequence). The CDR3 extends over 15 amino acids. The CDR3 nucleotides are TGTGCCAGTAGTATCGGGACTAGCGGGAAAGAGACCCAGTACTTC. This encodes CASSIGTSGKETQYF.

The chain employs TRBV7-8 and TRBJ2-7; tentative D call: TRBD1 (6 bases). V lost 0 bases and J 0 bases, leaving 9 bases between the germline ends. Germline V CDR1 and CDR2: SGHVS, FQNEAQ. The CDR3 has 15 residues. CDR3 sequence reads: CASSLATGNSYEQYF. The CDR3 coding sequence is TGTGCCAGCAGCTTAGCGACAGGAAACTCCTACGAGCAGTACTTC.

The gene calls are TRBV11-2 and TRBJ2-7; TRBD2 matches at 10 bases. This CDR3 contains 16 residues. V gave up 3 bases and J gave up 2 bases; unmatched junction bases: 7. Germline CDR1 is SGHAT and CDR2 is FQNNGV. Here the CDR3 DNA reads TGTGCCAGCAGCTTGGCGCTAGCGGGAGTTCCCTACGAGCAGTACTTC. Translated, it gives CASSLALAGVPYEQYF.

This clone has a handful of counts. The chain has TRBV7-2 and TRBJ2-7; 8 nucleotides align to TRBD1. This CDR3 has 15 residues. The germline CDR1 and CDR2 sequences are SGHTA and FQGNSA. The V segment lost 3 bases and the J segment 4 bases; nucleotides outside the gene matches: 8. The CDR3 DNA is TGTGCCAGCAGCTTTACCAGGGGGCCTCCTTACGAGCAGTACTTC. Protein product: CASSFTRGPPYEQYF.

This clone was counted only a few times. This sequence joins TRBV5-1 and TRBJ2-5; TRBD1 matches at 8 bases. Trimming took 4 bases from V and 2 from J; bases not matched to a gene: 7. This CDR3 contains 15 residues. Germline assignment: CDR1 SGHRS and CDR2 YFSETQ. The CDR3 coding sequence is TGCGCCAGCAGCGGGAGGACAGGGAGGCAAGAGACCCAGTACTTC. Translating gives CASSGRTGRQETQYF. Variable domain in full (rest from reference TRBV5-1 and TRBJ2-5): KAGVTQTPRYLIKTRGQQVTLSCSPISGHRSVSWYQQTPGQGLQFLFEYFSETQRNKGNFPGRFSGRQFSNSRSEMNVSTLELGDSALYLCASSGRTGRQETQYFGPGTRLLVL.

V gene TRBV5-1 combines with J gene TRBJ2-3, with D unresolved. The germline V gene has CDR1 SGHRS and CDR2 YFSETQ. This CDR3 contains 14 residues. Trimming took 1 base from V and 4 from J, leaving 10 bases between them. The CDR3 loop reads CASSLIPGPDTQYF. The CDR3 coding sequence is TGCGCCAGCAGCTTGATTCCTGGACCAGATACGCAGTATTTT.

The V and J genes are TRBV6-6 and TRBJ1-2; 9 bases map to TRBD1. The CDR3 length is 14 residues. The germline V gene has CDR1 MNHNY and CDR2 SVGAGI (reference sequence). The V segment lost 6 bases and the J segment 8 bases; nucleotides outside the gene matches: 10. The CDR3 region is CASSLTGGPLGYTF. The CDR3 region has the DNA TGTGCCAGCAGCTTGACAGGGGGTCCTCTGGGCTACACCTTC.

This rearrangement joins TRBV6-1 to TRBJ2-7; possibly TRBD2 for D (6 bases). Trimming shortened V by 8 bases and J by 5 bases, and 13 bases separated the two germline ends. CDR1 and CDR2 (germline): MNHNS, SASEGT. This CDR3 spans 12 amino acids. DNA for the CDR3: TGTGCCAGCGAGGAGTGGGGGGACGAGCAGTACTTC. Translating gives CASEEWGDEQYF.

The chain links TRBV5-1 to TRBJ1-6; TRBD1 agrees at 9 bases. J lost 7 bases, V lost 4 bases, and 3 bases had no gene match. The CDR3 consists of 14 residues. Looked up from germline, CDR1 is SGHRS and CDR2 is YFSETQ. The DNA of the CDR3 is TGCGCCAGCAGCGGGGGGACAGGGAATTCACCCCTCCACTTT. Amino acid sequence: CASSGGTGNSPLHF.

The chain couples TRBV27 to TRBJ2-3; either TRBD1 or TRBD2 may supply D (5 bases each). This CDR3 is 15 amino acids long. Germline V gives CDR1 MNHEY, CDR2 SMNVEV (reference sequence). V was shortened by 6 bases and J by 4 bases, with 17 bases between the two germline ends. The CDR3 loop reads CASSPGPGRPDTQYF. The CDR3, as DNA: TGTGCCAGCAGCCCGGGACCCGGAAGGCCAGATACGCAGTATTTT.

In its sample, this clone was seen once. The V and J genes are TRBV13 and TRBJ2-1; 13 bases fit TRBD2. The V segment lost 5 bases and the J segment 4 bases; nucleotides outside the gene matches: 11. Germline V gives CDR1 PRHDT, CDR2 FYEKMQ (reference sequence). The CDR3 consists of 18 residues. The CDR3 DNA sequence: TGTGCCAGCAGCCCGCCCCCGGGACTAGCGGGGAAATACAATGAGCAGTTCTTC. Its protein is CASSPPPGLAGKYNEQFF. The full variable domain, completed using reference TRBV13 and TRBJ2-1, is AAGVIQSPRHLIKEKRETATLKCYPIPRHDTVYWYQQGPGQDPQFLISFYEKMQSDKGSIPDRFSAQQFSDYHSELNMSSLELGDSALYFCASSPPPGLAGKYNEQFFGPGTRLTVL.

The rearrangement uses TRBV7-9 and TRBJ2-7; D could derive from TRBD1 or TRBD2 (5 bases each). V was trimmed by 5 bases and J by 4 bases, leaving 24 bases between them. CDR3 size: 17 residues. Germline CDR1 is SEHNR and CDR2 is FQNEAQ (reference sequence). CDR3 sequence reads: CASSPPTRRTTGYEQYF. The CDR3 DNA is TGTGCCAGCAGCCCCCCCACCCGACGGACAACGGGGTACGAGCAGTACTTC.

The CDR3 DNA is TGTGCCAGCAGCGTAGACGGGAGAAAGGGCGGCGAGCAGTACTTC. This gives the protein CASSVDGRKGGEQYF. The V gene is TRBV9, the J gene TRBJ2-7; D possibly corresponds to TRBD2 (6 bases). The CDR3 runs to 15 residues. Trimming left V 0 bases short and J 6 bases short, with 16 bases between. Per germline, CDR1 SGDLS and CDR2 YYNGEE.

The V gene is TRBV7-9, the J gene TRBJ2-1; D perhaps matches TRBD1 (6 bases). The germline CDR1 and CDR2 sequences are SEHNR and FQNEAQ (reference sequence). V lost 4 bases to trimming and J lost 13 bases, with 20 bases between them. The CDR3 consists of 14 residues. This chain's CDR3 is CASSWVLTGQEQFF. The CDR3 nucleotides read TGTGCCAGCAGCTGGGTTTTAACAGGGCAGGAACAGTTCTTC.

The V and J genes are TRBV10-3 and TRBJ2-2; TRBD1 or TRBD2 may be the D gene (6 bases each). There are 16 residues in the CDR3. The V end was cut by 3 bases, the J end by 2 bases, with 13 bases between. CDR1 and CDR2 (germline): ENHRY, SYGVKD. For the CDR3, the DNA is TGTGCCATCAGTGACGGGGGCAGGATTAACACCGGGGAGCTGTTTTTT. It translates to CAISDGGRINTGELFF.

The CDR3 nucleotides read TGTGCCAGCAGCTTCGGGACATTAAACTATGGCTACACCTTC. Its protein product is CASSFGTLNYGYTF. V usage is TRBV7-2 and J usage is TRBJ1-2, with D possibly being TRBD1 (6 bases). Trimming took 3 bases from V and 2 from J, leaving 10 bases between them. CDR3 length: 14 amino acids. Looked up from germline, CDR1 is SGHTA and CDR2 is FQGNSA.